This record looks at one T cell receptor (beta chain) sequence and its context. Other DNA sequences in the sample encode the same CDR3. TCRdb's copy holds only in-frame clones and misses some; the assay was immunoSEQ multiplex PCR. The sample records about 210,000 clones, about 87% being singletons. The sample is drawn from a study of blood T cell repertoires in COVID-19. The wider study: The United States, Italy and Spain supplied acute and convalescent COVID-19 samples. Sources were T cells, B-cell-depleted T cells, or PBMCs; the material itself was cDNA or gDNA.

Germline loops: CDR1 SQVTM, CDR2 ANQGSEA. V lost 5 bases, J lost 2 bases, and 3 bases stayed unmatched. CDR3 length equals 12 residues. This clonotype was sampled from an older man with acute or convalescent COVID-19. The sample was peripheral blood. This rearrangement joins TRBV29-1 to TRBJ2-7; TRBD1 matches at 7 bases. In DNA form, the CDR3 reads TGCAGCGTTCAACAGGGGACCTACGAGCAGTACTTC. Encoded protein: CSVQQGTYEQYF.